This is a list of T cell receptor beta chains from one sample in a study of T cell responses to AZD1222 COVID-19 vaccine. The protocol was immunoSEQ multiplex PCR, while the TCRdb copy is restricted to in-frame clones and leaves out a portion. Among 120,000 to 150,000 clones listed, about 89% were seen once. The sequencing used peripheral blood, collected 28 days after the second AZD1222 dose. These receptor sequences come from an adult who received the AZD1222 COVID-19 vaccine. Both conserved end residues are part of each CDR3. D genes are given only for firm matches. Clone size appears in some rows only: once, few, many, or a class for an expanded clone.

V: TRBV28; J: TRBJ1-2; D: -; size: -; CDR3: CASSVTGYGYTF; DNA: TGTGCCAGCAGTGTGACAGGCTATGGCTACACCTTC
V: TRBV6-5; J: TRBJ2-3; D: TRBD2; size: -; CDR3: CASTPGLADTDTQYF; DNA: TGTGCCAGCACCCCAGGACTAGCGGACACAGATACGCAGTATTTT
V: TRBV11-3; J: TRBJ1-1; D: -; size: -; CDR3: CASTNMNTEAFF; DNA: TGTGCCAGCACCAACATGAACACTGAAGCTTTCTTT
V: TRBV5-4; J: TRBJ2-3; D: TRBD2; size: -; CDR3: CASSLVGSGGNTQYF; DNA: TGTGCCAGCAGCTTGGTTGGCAGCGGGGGAAATACGCAGTATTTT
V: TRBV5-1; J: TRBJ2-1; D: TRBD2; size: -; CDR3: CASSSLGTSYNEQFF; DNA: TGCGCCAGCAGCTCCTTAGGGACTAGCTACAATGAGCAGTTCTTC
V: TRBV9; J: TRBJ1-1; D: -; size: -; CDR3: CASSPLITGNTEAFF; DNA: TGTGCCAGCAGTCCTCTCATTACAGGGAACACTGAAGCTTTCTTT
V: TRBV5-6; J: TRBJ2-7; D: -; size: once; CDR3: CASSLGGGDEQYF; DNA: TGTGCCAGCAGCTTGGGGGGCGGCGACGAGCAGTACTTC
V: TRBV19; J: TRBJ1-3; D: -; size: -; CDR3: CASRGDLRNTIYF; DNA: TGTGCCAGTAGGGGGGACCTTAGAAACACCATATATTTT
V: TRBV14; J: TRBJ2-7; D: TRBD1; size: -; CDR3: CASSETGASLSYEQYF; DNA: TGTGCCAGCAGCGAGACAGGGGCTAGCTTGTCCTACGAGCAGTACTTC
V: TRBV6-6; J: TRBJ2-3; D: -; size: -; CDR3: CASGPTDTQYF; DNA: TGTGCCAGTGGGCCCACAGATACGCAGTATTTT
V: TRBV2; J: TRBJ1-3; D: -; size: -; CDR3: CASRFLPGNTIYF; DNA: TGTGCCAGCAGGTTCCTCCCTGGAAACACCATATATTTT
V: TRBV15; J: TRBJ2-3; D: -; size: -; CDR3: CATSREKGIVTDTQYF; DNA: TGTGCCACCAGCAGAGAGAAGGGGATCGTGACAGATACGCAGTATTTT
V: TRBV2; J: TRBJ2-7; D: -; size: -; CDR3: CASQDGSSYEQYF; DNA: TGTGCCAGTCAAGACGGGAGCTCCTACGAGCAGTACTTC
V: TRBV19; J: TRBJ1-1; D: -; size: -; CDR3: CASSMGEVNTEAFF; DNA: TGTGCCAGTAGTATGGGGGAGGTGAACACTGAAGCTTTCTTT
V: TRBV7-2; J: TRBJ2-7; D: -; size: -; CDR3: CASSFTRSEQYF; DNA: TGTGCCAGCAGCTTCACTAGGAGCGAGCAGTACTTC
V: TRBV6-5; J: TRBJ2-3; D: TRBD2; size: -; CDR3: CASSYFAGDGTQYF; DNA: TGTGCCAGCAGTTACTTTGCGGGGGACGGTACGCAGTATTTT
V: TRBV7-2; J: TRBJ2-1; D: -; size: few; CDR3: CASSFPRSSGNEQFF; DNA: TGTGCCAGCAGCTTCCCCCGAAGTAGCGGTAATGAGCAGTTCTTC
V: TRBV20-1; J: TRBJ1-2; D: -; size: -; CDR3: CSARGWEGYTF; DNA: TGCAGTGCTAGAGGATGGGAGGGCTACACCTTC
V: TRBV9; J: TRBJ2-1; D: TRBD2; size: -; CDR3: CASASASGTYNEQFF; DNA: TGTGCCAGCGCGTCCGCTAGCGGAACCTACAATGAGCAGTTCTTC
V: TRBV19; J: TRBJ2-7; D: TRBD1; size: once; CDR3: CASSAPWDRYEQYF; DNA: TGTGCCAGCTCCGCCCCGTGGGACAGGTACGAGCAGTACTTC
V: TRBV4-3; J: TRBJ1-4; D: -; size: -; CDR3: CASSQLLTGTGGRWDEKLFF; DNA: TGCGCCAGCAGCCAATTATTGACCGGGACTGGGGGAAGGTGGGATGAAAAACTGTTTTTT
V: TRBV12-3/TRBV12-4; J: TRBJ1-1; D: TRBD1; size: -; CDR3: CASTLTGRTEAFF; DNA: TGTGCCAGCACTCTGACAGGGAGGACTGAAGCTTTCTTT
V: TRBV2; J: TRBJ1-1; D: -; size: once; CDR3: CASSERRDPNTEAFF; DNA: TGTGCCAGCAGTGAAAGGCGGGACCCGAACACTGAAGCTTTCTTT
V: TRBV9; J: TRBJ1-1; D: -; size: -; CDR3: CASSALSNTEAFF; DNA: TGTGCCAGCAGCGCACTATCGAACACTGAAGCTTTCTTT
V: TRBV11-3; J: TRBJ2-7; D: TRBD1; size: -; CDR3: CASSFRTGYEQYF; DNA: TGTGCCAGCAGCTTCCGGACAGGCTACGAGCAGTACTTC
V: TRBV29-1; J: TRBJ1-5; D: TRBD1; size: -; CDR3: CSVGTGINQPQHF; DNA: TGCAGCGTTGGGACAGGGATCAATCAGCCCCAGCATTTT
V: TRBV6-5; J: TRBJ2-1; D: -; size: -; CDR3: CASTATNYNEQFF; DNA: TGTGCCAGCACCGCGACTAACTACAATGAGCAGTTCTTC
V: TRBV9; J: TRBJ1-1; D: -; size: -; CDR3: CASSVVVGTNTEAFF; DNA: TGTGCCAGCAGCGTAGTGGTCGGGACGAACACTGAAGCTTTCTTT
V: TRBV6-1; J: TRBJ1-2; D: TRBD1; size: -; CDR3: CASSEGQGGGYTF; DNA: TGTGCCAGCAGTGAGGGACAGGGGGGTGGCTACACCTTC
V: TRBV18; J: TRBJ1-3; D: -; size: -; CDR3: CASSQGRGGRSGNTIYF; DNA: TGTGCCAGCTCACAGGGGAGAGGAGGACGCTCTGGAAACACCATATATTTT
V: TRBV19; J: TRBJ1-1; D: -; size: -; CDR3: CASTFDPWRGEAFF; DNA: TGTGCCAGTACATTTGACCCTTGGCGGGGAGAAGCTTTCTTT
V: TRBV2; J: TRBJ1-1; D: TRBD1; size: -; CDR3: CASLGQATEAFF; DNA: TGTGCCAGCCTGGGACAGGCCACTGAAGCTTTCTTT
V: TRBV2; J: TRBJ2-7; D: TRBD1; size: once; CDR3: CASSDPGQGYEQYF; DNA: TGTGCCAGCAGTGATCCGGGACAGGGTTACGAGCAGTACTTC
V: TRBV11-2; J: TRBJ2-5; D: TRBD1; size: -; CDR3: CASSLSAGGETQYF; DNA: TGTGCCAGCAGCTTAAGTGCAGGGGGAGAGACCCAGTACTTC
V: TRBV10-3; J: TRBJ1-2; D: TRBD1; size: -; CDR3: CAIRADRGPHRGGYTF; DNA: TGTGCCATCAGGGCAGACAGGGGGCCTCACCGCGGCGGCTACACCTTC
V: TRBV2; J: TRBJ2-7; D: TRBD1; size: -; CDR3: CASPGRSGTGDYEQYF; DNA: TGTGCCAGCCCTGGACGTTCCGGGACAGGGGACTACGAGCAGTACTTC
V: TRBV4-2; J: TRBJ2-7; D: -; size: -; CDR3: CASSQDLGGTKGPLYEQYF; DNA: TGTGCCAGCAGCCAAGATCTAGGGGGGACTAAGGGGCCTCTATACGAGCAGTACTTC
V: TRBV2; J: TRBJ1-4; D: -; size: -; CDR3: CASKGGQYEKLFF; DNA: TGTGCCAGCAAAGGGGGGCAGTATGAAAAACTGTTTTTT
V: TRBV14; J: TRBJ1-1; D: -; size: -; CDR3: CASSPGVEAFF; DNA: TGTGCCAGCAGCCCCGGAGTTGAAGCTTTCTTT
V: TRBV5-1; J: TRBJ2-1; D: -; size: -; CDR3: CASSLEASANEQFF; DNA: TGCGCCAGCAGCTTAGAGGCTAGCGCGAATGAGCAGTTCTTC
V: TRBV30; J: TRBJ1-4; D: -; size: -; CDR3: CACYRDGREKLFF; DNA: TGTGCCTGTTACCGGGACGGTCGTGAAAAACTGTTTTTT
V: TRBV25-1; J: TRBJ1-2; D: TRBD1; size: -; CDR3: CASSPTGTGLRGYTF; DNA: TGTGCCAGCAGTCCGACTGGGACAGGGTTACGTGGCTACACCTTC
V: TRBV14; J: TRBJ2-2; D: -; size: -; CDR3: CASSQVKGWTGELFF; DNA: TGTGCCAGCAGCCAAGTGAAGGGGTGGACCGGGGAGCTGTTTTTT
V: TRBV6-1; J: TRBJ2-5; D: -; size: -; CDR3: CASSEMGQPQETQYF; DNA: TGTGCCAGCAGTGAAATGGGGCAGCCCCAAGAGACCCAGTACTTC
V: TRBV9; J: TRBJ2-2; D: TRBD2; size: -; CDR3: CASSAIPSGSFGGELFF; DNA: TGTGCCAGCAGCGCAATCCCTAGCGGGAGTTTCGGCGGGGAGCTGTTTTTT
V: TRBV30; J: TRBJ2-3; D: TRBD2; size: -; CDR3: CAWRGRGTDTQYF; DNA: TGTGCCTGGAGGGGGAGGGGCACAGATACGCAGTATTTT
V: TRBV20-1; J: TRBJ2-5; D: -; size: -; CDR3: CSASYWGAQETQYF; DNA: TGCAGTGCTAGTTACTGGGGGGCCCAAGAGACCCAGTACTTC
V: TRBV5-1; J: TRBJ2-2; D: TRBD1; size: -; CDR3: CASSLGQGASTGELFF; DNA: TGCGCCAGCAGCTTGGGACAGGGGGCGAGCACCGGGGAGCTGTTTTTT
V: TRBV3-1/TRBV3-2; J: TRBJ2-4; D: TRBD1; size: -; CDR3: CASSQGGQLAKNIQYF; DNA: TGTGCCAGCAGCCAAGGGGGACAGCTAGCCAAAAACATTCAGTACTTC
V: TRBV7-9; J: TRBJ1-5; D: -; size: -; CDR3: CASSADGSNQPQHF; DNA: TGTGCCAGCAGCGCGGACGGTAGCAATCAGCCCCAGCATTTT
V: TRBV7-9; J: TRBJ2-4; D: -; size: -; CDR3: CASSLVLGQHSRAKNIQYF; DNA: TGTGCCAGCAGCTTAGTGTTAGGACAACACTCGAGGGCCAAAAACATTCAGTACTTC
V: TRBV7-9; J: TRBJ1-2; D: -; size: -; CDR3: CASSLARPYGYTF; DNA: TGTGCCAGCAGCTTGGCGCGGCCCTATGGCTACACCTTC
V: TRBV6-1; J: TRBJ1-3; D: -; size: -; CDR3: CASSEAGRPIYF; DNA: TGTGCCAGCAGTGAAGCAGGTCGCCCCATATATTTT